These 11 T cell receptor beta chains share one sample of origin, sequenced in a study of shared clonotypes between healthy human individuals. TCRdb's copy holds only in-frame clones and misses some; the assay was immunoSEQ multiplex PCR. The sample holds 2 million to 2.5 million clones, around 95% seen once. The sequenced sample consisted of naive CD4+ T cells sorted from blood. Sample subset: CD45RA+ positively selected. These receptors were collected from a man younger than 35 in good health.

This chain connects TRBV6-1 to TRBJ2-1; D is perhaps TRBD2 (5 bases). Germline V gene data show CDR1 as MNHNS and CDR2 as SASEGT. The CDR3 has 12 amino acids. V dropped 8 bases and J dropped 0 bases, with 5 bases sitting between them. The CDR3 region has the DNA TGTGCCAGCGGGAGCTCCTACAATGAGCAGTTCTTC. This translates into CASGSSYNEQFF.

The V and J genes are TRBV5-1 and TRBJ1-4; 7 nucleotides agree with TRBD1. The CDR3 loop spans 15 amino acids. Trimming cost V 4 bases and J 8 bases; bases outside gene matches: 11. Germline CDR1 SGHRS, CDR2 YFSETQ. The CDR3 bases are TGCGCCAGCAGCAAGACAGGGATCGAGAGGGAAAAACTGTTTTTT. Its translation: CASSKTGIEREKLFF.

The CDR3 here is CAWGWTSGAYNEQFF. In DNA form, the CDR3 reads TGTGCCTGGGGATGGACTAGCGGGGCCTACAATGAGCAGTTCTTC. V usage is TRBV30 and J usage is TRBJ2-1; 12 bases agree with TRBD2. The CDR3 runs to 15 residues. The V gene's germline CDR1 is GTSNPN and CDR2 SVGIG (reference sequence). The V segment lost 5 bases and the J segment 2 bases; nucleotides outside the gene matches: 4.

The chain links TRBV6-4 to TRBJ1-1, with D possibly being TRBD1 (6 bases). Deletions cut 9 bases from V and 3 bases from J, with 14 bases between. This CDR3 region has 13 residues. Per the germline V gene, CDR1 is MRHNA and CDR2 is SNTAGT. The CDR3 bases are TGTGCCAGTATAGGACAGTTACACACTGAAGCTTTCTTT. It encodes CASIGQLHTEAFF.

J is TRBJ2-6 and V is TRBV2; a weak D match, TRBD1 (6 bases). The CDR3 has 19 amino acids. Trimming shortened V by 5 bases and J by 0 bases, and 20 bases separated the two germline ends. Germline V gene data show CDR1 as SNHLY and CDR2 as FYNNEI. The CDR3 bases are TGTGCCAGCAGTCGAAATGACAGGTCCCCCCACTCTGGGGCCAACGTCCTGACTTTC. This encodes CASSRNDRSPHSGANVLTF.

The chain recombines TRBV28 with TRBJ1-6, with 8 bases that match TRBD1. V dropped 6 bases and J dropped 6; count of bases not matched to a gene: 4. Looked up from germline, CDR1 is MDHEN and CDR2 is SYDVKM. This CDR3 contains 14 residues. CDR3 DNA: TGTGCCAGCAGCCAGGGGGCTCGTAATTCACCCCTCCACTTT. It yields the protein CASSQGARNSPLHF.

Remarks on this clone: Other DNA sequences in this sample translate to the same CDR3. The chain employs TRBV6-5 and TRBJ2-5; no clear D gene. The CDR3 extends over 12 amino acids. The germline V gene encodes CDR1 MNHEY and CDR2 SVGAGI. V was trimmed by 6 bases and J by 5 bases, leaving 10 bases between them. CDR3 DNA sequence: TGTGCCAGCAGCCGCGGACGGGAGACCCAGTACTTC. Translating gives CASSRGRETQYF.

The chain carries TRBV4-2 and TRBJ2-3; possible D gene TRBD2, 6 bases. This CDR3 contains 16 residues. Trimming pared 0 bases from V and 1 base from J, leaving 11 bases between. CDR1 is LGHNA and CDR2 is YNFKEQ in the germline V gene. CDR3 nucleotides: TGTGCCAGCAGCCAAGAGTGGGGCGGGGGCACAGATACGCAGTATTTT. Its translation: CASSQEWGGGTDTQYF.

A word on this clone: Other DNA variants within this sample encode the same CDR3. The chain links TRBV7-2 to TRBJ2-1, with 8 bases lining up with TRBD1. Germline values: CDR1 SGHTA, CDR2 FQGNSA. The CDR3 is 14 residues long. V gave up 3 bases and J gave up 4 bases; unmatched junction bases: 2. CDR3 amino acids: CASSLTGAYNEQFF. CDR3 DNA: TGTGCCAGCAGCTTGACAGGGGCTTACAATGAGCAGTTCTTC.

In its sample, this clone was seen once. The sample carries other DNA sequences with the same CDR3. The V and J genes are TRBV28 and TRBJ2-7; tentative D call: TRBD1 (6 bases). The CDR3 spans 12 residues. Per the germline V gene, CDR1 is MDHEN and CDR2 is SYDVKM. V lost 5 bases and J 3 bases, leaving 8 bases between the germline ends. CDR3 region: CASSRRGYEQYF. In nucleotides, the CDR3 is TGTGCCAGCAGTCGCAGGGGCTACGAGCAGTACTTC.

This clone was seen once. The chain couples TRBV7-2 to TRBJ1-3, with D hard to call. The ends were cut back, 3 bases at V and 2 bases at J, with 11 bases in the middle. The germline gives CDR1 SGHTA, CDR2 FQGNSA. The CDR3 is made up of 15 amino acids. The CDR3 here is CASSLFGPPGNTIYF. The CDR3 DNA sequence: TGTGCCAGCAGCTTGTTTGGTCCCCCTGGAAACACCATATATTTT. Using reference TRBV7-2 and TRBJ1-3 for the parts outside the CDR3, the full variable domain is GAGVSQSPSNKVTEKGKDVELRCDPISGHTALYWYRQSLGQGLEFLIYFQGNSAPDKSGLPSDRFSAERTGGSVSTLTIQRTQQEDSAVYLCASSLFGPPGNTIYFGEGSWLTVV.